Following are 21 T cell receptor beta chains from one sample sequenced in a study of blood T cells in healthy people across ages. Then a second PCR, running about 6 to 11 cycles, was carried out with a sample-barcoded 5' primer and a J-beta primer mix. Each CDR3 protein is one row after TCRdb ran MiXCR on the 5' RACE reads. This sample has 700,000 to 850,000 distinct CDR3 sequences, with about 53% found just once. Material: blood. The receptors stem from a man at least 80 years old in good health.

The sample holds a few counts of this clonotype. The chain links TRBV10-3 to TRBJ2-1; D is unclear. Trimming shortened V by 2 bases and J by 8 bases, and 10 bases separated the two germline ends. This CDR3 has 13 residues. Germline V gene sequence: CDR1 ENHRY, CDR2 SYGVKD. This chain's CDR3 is CAISETLQDEQFF. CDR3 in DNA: TGTGCCATCAGTGAGACCCTGCAAGATGAGCAGTTCTTC.

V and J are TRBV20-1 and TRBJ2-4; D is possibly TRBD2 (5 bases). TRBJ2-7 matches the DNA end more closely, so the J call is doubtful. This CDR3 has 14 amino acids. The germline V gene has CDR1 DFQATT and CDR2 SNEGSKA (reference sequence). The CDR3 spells CSARDPGWSYEQYF. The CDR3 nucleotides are TGCAGTGCTAGAGACCCGGGATGGTCGTACGAGCAGTACTTC.

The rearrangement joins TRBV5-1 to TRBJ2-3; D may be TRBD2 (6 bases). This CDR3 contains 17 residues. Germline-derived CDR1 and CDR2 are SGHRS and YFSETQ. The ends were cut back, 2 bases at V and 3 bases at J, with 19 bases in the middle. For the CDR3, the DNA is TGCGCCAGCAGCTTCGGGACTCACACAGCGTTTACAGATACGCAGTATTTT. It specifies CASSFGTHTAFTDTQYF.

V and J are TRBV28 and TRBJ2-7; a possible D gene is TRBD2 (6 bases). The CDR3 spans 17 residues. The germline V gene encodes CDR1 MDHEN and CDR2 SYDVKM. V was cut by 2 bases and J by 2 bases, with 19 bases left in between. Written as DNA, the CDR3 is TGTGCCAGCAGTTTACTAGGCCCCGCGGGAAAGGCCTACGAGCAGTACTTC. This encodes CASSLLGPAGKAYEQYF.

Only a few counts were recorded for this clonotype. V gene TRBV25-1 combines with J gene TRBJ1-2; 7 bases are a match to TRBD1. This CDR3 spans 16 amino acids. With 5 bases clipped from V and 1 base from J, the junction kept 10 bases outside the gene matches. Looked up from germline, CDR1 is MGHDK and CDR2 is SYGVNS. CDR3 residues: CASSKTSGQNNYGYTF. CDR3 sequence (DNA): TGTGCCAGCAGTAAAACCTCGGGACAGAATAACTATGGCTACACCTTC.

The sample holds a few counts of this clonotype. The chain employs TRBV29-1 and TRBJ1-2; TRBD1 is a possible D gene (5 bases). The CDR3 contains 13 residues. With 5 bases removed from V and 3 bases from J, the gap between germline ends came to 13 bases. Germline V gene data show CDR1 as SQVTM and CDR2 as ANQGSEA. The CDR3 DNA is TGCAGCGTTTTGGGACCGGAGGACTATGGCTACACCTTC. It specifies CSVLGPEDYGYTF. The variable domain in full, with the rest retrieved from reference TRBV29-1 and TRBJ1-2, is SAVISQKPSRDICQRGTSLTIQCQVDSQVTMMFWYRQQPGQSLTLIATANQGSEATYESGFVIDKFPISRPNLTFSTLTVSNMSPEDSSIYLCSVLGPEDYGYTFGSGTRLTVV.

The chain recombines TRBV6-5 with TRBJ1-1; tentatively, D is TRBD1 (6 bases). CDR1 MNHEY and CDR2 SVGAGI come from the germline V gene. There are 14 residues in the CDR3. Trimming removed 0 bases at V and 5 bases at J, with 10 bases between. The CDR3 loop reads CASSYSPQGTEAFF. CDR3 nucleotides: TGTGCCAGCAGTTACTCCCCCCAGGGGACTGAAGCTTTCTTT.

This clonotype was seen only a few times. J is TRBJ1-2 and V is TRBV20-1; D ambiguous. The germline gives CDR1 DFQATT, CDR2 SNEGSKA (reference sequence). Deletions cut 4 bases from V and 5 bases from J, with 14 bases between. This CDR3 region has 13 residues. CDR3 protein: CSATPSGRYGYTF. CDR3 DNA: TGCAGTGCTACCCCGTCCGGACGGTATGGCTACACCTTC.

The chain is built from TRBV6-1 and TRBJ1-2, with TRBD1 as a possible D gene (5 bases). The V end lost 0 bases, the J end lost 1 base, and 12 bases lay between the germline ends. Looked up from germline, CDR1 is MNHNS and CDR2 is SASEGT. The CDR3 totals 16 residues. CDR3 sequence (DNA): TGTGCCAGCAGTGAAGCCTGGACAACCCTTAACTATGGCTACACCTTC. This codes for CASSEAWTTLNYGYTF.

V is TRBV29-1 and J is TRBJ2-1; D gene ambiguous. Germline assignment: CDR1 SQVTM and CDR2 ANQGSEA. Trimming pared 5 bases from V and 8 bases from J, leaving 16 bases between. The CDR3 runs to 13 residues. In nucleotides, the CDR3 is TGCAGCGTTAAACGGGTCTTAGGGCATGAGCAGTTCTTC. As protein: CSVKRVLGHEQFF.

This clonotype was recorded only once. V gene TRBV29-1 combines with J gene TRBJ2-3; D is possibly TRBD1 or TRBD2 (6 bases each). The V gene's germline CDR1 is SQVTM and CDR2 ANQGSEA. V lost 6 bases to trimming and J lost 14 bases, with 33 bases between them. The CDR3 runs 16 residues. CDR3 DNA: TGCAGCGTCGACCTACGGACAGACGCGGGGCACAGATACGCGTATTTT. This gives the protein CSVDLRTDAGHRYAYF.

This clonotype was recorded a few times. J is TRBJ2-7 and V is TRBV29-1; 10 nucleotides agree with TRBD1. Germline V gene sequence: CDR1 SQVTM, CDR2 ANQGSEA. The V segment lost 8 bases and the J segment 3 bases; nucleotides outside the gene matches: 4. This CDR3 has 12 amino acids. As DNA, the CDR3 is TGCAGCACTTGGACAGGGGGCTACGAGCAGTACTTC. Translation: CSTWTGGYEQYF.

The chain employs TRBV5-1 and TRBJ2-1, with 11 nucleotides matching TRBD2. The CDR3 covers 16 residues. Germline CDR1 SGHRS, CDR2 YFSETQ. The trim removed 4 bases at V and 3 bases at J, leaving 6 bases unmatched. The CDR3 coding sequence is TGCGCCAGCAGCAGAACCGGGACTAGCGGCTACAATGAGCAGTTCTTC. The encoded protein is CASSRTGTSGYNEQFF.

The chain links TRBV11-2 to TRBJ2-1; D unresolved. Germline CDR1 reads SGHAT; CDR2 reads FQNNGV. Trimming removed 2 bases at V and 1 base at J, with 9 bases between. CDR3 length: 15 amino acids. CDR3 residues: CASSLFADSYNEQFF. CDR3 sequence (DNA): TGTGCCAGCAGCTTATTTGCGGATTCCTACAATGAGCAGTTCTTC.

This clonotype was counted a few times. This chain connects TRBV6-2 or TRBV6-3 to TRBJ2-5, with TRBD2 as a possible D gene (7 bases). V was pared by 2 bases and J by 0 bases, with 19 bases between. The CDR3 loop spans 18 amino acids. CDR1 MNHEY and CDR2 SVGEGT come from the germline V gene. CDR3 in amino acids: CASSYGLGGGIYQETQYF. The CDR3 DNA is TGTGCCAGCAGTTACGGTCTCGGCGGGGGCATATACCAAGAGACCCAGTACTTC.

The CDR3 here is CASSLSGKALYNEQYF. The CDR3, as DNA: TGTGCCAGCAGCCTGAGCGGGAAAGCTCTCTACAATGAGCAGTACTTC. The chain uses TRBV3-1 and TRBJ2-5; 7 bases are a match to TRBD2. The CDR3 runs 16 residues. V was clipped by 4 bases and J by 11 bases; unmatched bases: 19. Germline lookup yields CDR1 LGHDT and CDR2 YNNKEL (reference sequence).

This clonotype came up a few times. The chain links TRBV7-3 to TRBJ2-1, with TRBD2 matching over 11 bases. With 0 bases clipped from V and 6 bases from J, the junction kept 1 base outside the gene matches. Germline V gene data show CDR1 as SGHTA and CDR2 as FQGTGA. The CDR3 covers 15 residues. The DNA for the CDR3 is TGTGCCAGCAGCTTAACTGGGACTAGCGGCAATGAGCAGTTCTTC. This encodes CASSLTGTSGNEQFF.

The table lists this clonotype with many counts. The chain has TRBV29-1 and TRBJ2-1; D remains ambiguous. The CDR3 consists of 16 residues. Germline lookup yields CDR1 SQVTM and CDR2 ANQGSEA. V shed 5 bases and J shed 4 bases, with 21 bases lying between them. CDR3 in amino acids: CSVLPADGLEYNEQFF. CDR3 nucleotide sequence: TGCAGCGTTCTCCCGGCGGACGGCCTCGAATACAATGAGCAGTTCTTC.

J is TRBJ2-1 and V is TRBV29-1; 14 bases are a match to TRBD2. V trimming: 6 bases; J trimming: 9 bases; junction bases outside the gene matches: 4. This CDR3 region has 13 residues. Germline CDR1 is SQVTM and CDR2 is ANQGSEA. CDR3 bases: TGCAGCGTCCCCGGGACTAGCGGGAGTGAGCAGTTCTTC. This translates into CSVPGTSGSEQFF.

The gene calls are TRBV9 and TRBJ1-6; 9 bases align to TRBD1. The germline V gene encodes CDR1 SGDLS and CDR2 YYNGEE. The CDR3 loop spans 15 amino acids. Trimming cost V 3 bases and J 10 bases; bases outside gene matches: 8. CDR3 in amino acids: CASSEGGQGRSPLHF. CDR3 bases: TGTGCCAGCAGCGAGGGGGGACAGGGCCGGTCACCCCTCCACTTT. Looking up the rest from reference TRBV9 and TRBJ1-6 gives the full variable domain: DSGVTQTPKHLITATGQRVTLRCSPRSGDLSVYWYQQSLDQGLQFLIQYYNGEERAKGNILERFSAQQFPDLHSELNLSSLELGDSALYFCASSEGGQGRSPLHFGNGTRLTVT.

As DNA, the CDR3 is TGTGCCAGCAGCTTAGGGCGGGGGATCACCTACGAGCAGTACTTC. Translation: CASSLGRGITYEQYF. The gene calls are TRBV7-2 and TRBJ2-7; TRBD2 matches 7 bases. Germline values: CDR1 SGHTA, CDR2 FQGNSA. The length of the CDR3 is 15 residues. The V and J ends lost 1 base and 2 bases, in that order; junction bases with no gene match: 5.